This TCR beta chain derives from a study of blood T cell repertoires in COVID-19. The wider study: Material from acute and convalescent COVID-19 was sourced from the United States, Italy and Spain. T cells, B-cell-depleted T cells, or PBMCs provided the cDNA or gDNA that served as material.

In the original workflow: Amplification from reference gene primers served as the basis for estimated nucleated cell counts. The assay was immunoSEQ multiplex PCR, and TCRdb's table has in-frame clones only and misses some. Clone size and the V and J calls come from that table; the DNA yielded D and trimming. Counted here are approximately 82,000 clones, around 82% occurring once; the ten biggest clones make up 6.5% to 8.5%. The junction had 4 bases not matched to a gene; V was cut back by 2 bases and J by 0 bases. Germline CDR1 reads MNHEY; CDR2 reads SMNVEV (reference sequence). This CDR3 has 17 amino acids.

What was sequenced was peripheral blood. V is TRBV27 and J is TRBJ1-6; 7 nucleotides agree with TRBD1. The clonotype originates from a man in his forties or fifties with active or convalescent COVID-19. CDR3 bases: TGTGCCAGCAGTTTAAACAGGGACAGCTCCTATAATTCACCCCTCCACTTT. Protein: CASSLNRDSSYNSPLHF.